These 8 T cell receptor beta chains were all obtained from the same sample, sequenced in a study of T-cell reconstitution after alpha-beta-depleted transplantation in children (TCRdb year 2016). Per the publication, the treatment or condition label means: allogeneic hematopoietic cell transplantation with graft depleted of TCRalphabeta T cells and CD19 B cells. The library was prepared using PCR. The sequencer listed for this sample is Illumina HiSeq 2500. To normalize quantification of the TCRbeta repertoire, the TCR libraries were built with molecular barcoding that relied on unique molecular identifiers. TCRdb trimmed public reads at Q25 via fastp, called clones via MiXCR and kept in-frame beta chains. Here each entry gathers all rows of one CDR3 protein and keeps the most common genes and DNA. The sample has about 640,000 distinct CDR3 sequences on record, 10% to 15% of them singletons. Around 2% of the sample is held by the ten biggest clonotypes.

The input for sequencing was PBMCs, mostly from graft donor cells, taken 360 days after TCRalphabeta/CD19-depleted stem cell transplant. These receptors came from a male patient aged 10 to 17 who had a stem cell transplant for acute myeloid leukemia, so the T cells may come from the graft donor.

V gene TRBV7-2 combines with J gene TRBJ1-5; TRBD1 might be the D (5 bases). CDR1 is SGHTA and CDR2 is FQGNSA in the germline V gene. The CDR3 has 13 amino acids. Trimming removed 1 base from V and 7 bases from J, with 8 bases in between. The DNA for the CDR3 is TGTGCCAGCAGCTTAGTACGGGGGCAGCCCCAGCATTTT. This encodes CASSLVRGQPQHF. The full variable domain, its missing parts supplied by reference TRBV7-2 and TRBJ1-5, is GAGVSQSPSNKVTEKGKDVELRCDPISGHTALYWYRQSLGQGLEFLIYFQGNSAPDKSGLPSDRFSAERTGGSVSTLTIQRTQQEDSAVYLCASSLVRGQPQHFGDGTRLSIL.

The sample holds a few counts of this clonotype. V and J are TRBV9 and TRBJ2-7; possibly TRBD2 for D (5 bases). The V end was cut by 2 bases, the J end by 7 bases, with 22 bases between. Germline loops: CDR1 SGDLS, CDR2 YYNGEE. This CDR3 has 16 amino acids. For the CDR3, the DNA is TGTGCCAGCAGCGTTTATGAGGGAGTATTATTGCGGGAGCAGTACTTC. This gives the protein CASSVYEGVLLREQYF.

This chain connects TRBV7-2 to TRBJ2-5; unclear D gene. The CDR3 has 15 amino acids. Trimming removed 1 base at V and 4 bases at J, with 13 bases between. From germline, CDR1 is SGHTA and CDR2 FQGNSA. The CDR3 nucleotides are TGTGCCAGCAGCTTAGATATCCCTTGGGGAGAGACCCAGTACTTC. Protein product: CASSLDIPWGETQYF.

The chain carries TRBV4-3 and TRBJ2-7; TRBD1 agrees at 7 bases. The CDR3 spans 16 residues. CDR1 is LGHNA, CDR2 YSLEER, per germline. After removal of 0 bases from V and 9 bases from J, the junction contained 14 bases not matched to a gene. The CDR3 nucleotides read TGCGCCAGCAGCCAAGATTTGGGGACAGCAACCTTCGGGCAGTACTTC. As protein: CASSQDLGTATFGQYF.

In its sample, this clonotype was seen many times. This chain uses TRBV24-1 with TRBJ2-3; weak D call: TRBD1 (6 bases). Germline V gene lookup returns CDR1 KGHDR and CDR2 SFDVKD. This CDR3 is built from 16 residues. The germline V and J ends were trimmed by 3 bases and 2 bases, with 14 bases remaining between them. The CDR3 loop reads CATSDNTGIPTDTQYF. The CDR3 DNA follows: TGTGCCACCAGTGATAATACAGGGATACCCACAGATACGCAGTATTTT.

This clonotype was observed a handful of times. V usage is TRBV29-1 and J usage is TRBJ2-7; D gene ambiguous. This CDR3 has 10 amino acids. Germline loops: CDR1 SQVTM, CDR2 ANQGSEA. The V and J ends lost 5 bases and 5 bases respectively, with 7 bases between them. The CDR3 loop is CSVWPHEQYF. CDR3 nucleotide sequence: TGCAGCGTTTGGCCACACGAGCAGTACTTC.

The chain uses TRBV20-1 and TRBJ2-3, with TRBD2 identical over 12 bases. The CDR3 length is 18 residues. Germline V gene lookup returns CDR1 DFQATT and CDR2 SNEGSKA (reference sequence). The ends lost 3 bases at V and 0 bases at J; junction bases unmatched: 10. DNA of the CDR3: TGCAGTGCTAGTCTGTCTAGCGGGGGGGGCATTAGCACAGATACGCAGTATTTT. This encodes CSASLSSGGGISTDTQYF.

The gene calls are TRBV7-3 and TRBJ2-3; tentatively, D is TRBD1 or TRBD2 (6 bases each). The germline CDR1 and CDR2 sequences are SGHTA and FQGTGA. V dropped 2 bases and J dropped 4 bases, with 10 bases sitting between them. The CDR3 is 14 residues long. This chain's CDR3 is CASSLDGGPDTQYF. CDR3 nucleotides: TGTGCCAGCAGCTTAGACGGGGGCCCAGATACGCAGTATTTT.